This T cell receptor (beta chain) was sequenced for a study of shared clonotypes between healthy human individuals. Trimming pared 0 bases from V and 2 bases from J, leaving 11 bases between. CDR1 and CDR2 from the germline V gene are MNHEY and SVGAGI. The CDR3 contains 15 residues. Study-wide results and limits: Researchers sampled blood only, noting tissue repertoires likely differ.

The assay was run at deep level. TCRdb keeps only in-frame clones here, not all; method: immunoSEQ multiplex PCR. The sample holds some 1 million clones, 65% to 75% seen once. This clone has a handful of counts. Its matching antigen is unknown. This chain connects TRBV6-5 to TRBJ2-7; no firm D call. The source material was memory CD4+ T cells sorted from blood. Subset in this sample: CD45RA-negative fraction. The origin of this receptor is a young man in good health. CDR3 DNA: TGTGCCAGCAGTTACTCGATGCGGTCCGCCTACGAGCAGTACTTC. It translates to CASSYSMRSAYEQYF.